The entry that follows covers one T cell receptor (beta chain) sequence. The antigen remains unidentified. The CDR3 consists of 13 residues. Deletions cut 5 bases from V and 0 bases from J, with 5 bases between. Per the germline V gene, CDR1 is SGHDN and CDR2 is FVKESK. The data were produced by immunoSEQ multiplex PCR, yet TCRdb's version contains in-frame clones alone and is incomplete. The sample holds roughly 160,000 clones, approximately 91% seen once. The sample belongs to a study of T cell responses to AZD1222 COVID-19 vaccine. Study observations and caveats: Clonal diversity was possibly underestimated, and white British individuals and females predominated among donors. Within unmutated variant regions lay the reported targets of nearly half of spike-specific TCRs.

This clonotype was obtained from an adult in good health. This chain uses TRBV14 with TRBJ1-5; D gene unclear. Sequencing was performed on peripheral blood, taken on day 0 of AZD1222 vaccination. This CDR3 is CASSDDSNQPQHF. The DNA for the CDR3 is TGTGCCAGCAGCGATGATAGCAATCAGCCCCAGCATTTT.